A single sample gave rise to the 27 T cell receptor beta chains below, sequenced in a study of blood T cell repertoires in COVID-19. Sequenced by immunoSEQ multiplex PCR; TCRdb stores in-frame clones only, minus some. The top ten hold approximately 6% of the sample, which has 160,000 or so clones, more than 70% seen once. Sequences were obtained from PBMCs or T cells enriched from blood (not recorded which). Every receptor here comes from a middle-aged man who had recovered from COVID-19.

The chain recombines TRBV5-6 with TRBJ2-5; tentative D call: TRBD1 (6 bases). The CDR3 length is 14 residues. V lost 4 bases and J lost 3, with 13 bases in between. Germline CDR1 is SGHDT and CDR2 is YYEEEE. The CDR3 DNA follows: TGTGCCAGCAGCCGTGGACAGTTCAAAGAGACCCAGTACTTC. Translated, it gives CASSRGQFKETQYF.

The chain combines TRBV30 with TRBJ1-1; D perhaps matches TRBD1 (5 bases). Trimming left V 3 bases short and J 1 base short, with 15 bases between. This CDR3 has 15 amino acids. The germline V gene encodes CDR1 GTSNPN and CDR2 SVGIG (reference sequence). The CDR3 sequence: CAWRIRGLTNTEAFF. CDR3 bases: TGTGCCTGGAGGATAAGGGGCCTTACGAACACTGAAGCTTTCTTT.

The chain combines TRBV10-1 with TRBJ1-1; 8 bases agree with TRBD1. The CDR3 covers 17 residues. The germline CDR1 and CDR2 sequences are WNHNN and SYGVQD (reference sequence). The V gene end was trimmed by 0 bases and the J gene end by 1 base; junction bases not matched to a gene: 7. The CDR3 loop reads CASSESRLTGANTEAFF. The CDR3, as DNA: TGCGCCAGCAGTGAGTCGAGGTTGACAGGGGCGAACACTGAAGCTTTCTTT.

V is TRBV19 and J is TRBJ2-7; possibly TRBD2 for D (5 bases). From germline, CDR1 is LNHDA and CDR2 SQIVND (reference sequence). There are 15 residues in the CDR3. Between the trimmed V and J ends, which lost 1 base and 0 bases, there was a span of 10 bases. CDR3 DNA sequence: TGTGCCAGTAGTATAGCAGGCCGGGGCTCCTACGAGCAGTACTTC. It specifies CASSIAGRGSYEQYF.

The chain couples TRBV11-2 to TRBJ1-1; possibly TRBD1 for D (6 bases). V was cut by 6 bases and J by 1 base, with 24 bases left in between. Looked up from germline, CDR1 is SGHAT and CDR2 is FQNNGV. The length of the CDR3 is 18 residues. The CDR3 protein is CASSPRRGAAETNTEAFF. The CDR3 DNA reads as TGTGCCAGCAGTCCTAGGCGGGGGGCGGCCGAAACGAACACTGAAGCTTTCTTT.

The gene calls are TRBV20-1 and TRBJ2-5; no definite D call. In germline, CDR1 is DFQATT, CDR2 SNEGSKA (reference sequence). V shed 6 bases and J shed 5 bases, with 10 bases lying between them. The CDR3 spans 11 residues. The CDR3 DNA reads as TGCAGTGCCCTTCTACTGGAGACCCAGTACTTC. Translation: CSALLLETQYF.

The chain is built from TRBV5-1 and TRBJ2-2; D unresolved. V lost 6 bases, J lost 7 bases, and 16 bases lay in between. Germline V gene lookup returns CDR1 SGHRS and CDR2 YFSETQ. CDR3 length: 14 residues. The CDR3 coding sequence is TGCGCCAGCAACATTTTTCCAGGAAGCGGGGAGCTGTTTTTT. Translating it yields CASNIFPGSGELFF.

J is TRBJ2-1 and V is TRBV6-5; perhaps TRBD1 as D (6 bases). The germline V gene has CDR1 MNHEY and CDR2 SVGAGI. V lost 5 bases and J lost 6, with 14 bases in between. There are 14 residues in the CDR3. CDR3 region: CASSRDTDLNEQFF. CDR3 nucleotide sequence: TGTGCCAGCAGTCGGGACACTGATCTCAATGAGCAGTTCTTC.

This chain joins TRBV5-6 and TRBJ2-3; no firm D call. Germline-derived CDR1 and CDR2 are SGHDT and YYEEEE. V shed 5 bases and J shed 8 bases, with 9 bases lying between them. The CDR3 is 11 amino acids. The CDR3 region has the DNA TGTGCCAGCAGTTTCGCGAGTACGCAGTATTTT. It translates to CASSFASTQYF.

This clone has a handful of counts. The chain joins TRBV6-1 to TRBJ2-7; 10 bases match TRBD2. Unmatched junction bases numbered 7, after V lost 3 bases and J lost 5 bases. Per the germline V gene, CDR1 is MNHNS and CDR2 is SASEGT. There are 15 residues in the CDR3. As DNA, the CDR3 is TGTGCCAGCAGTGACGGAAGCGGGGGGGTTGACGAGCAGTACTTC. Encoded protein: CASSDGSGGVDEQYF.

V gene TRBV6-1 combines with J gene TRBJ1-2; D uncertain. V was pared by 0 bases and J by 4 bases, with 6 bases between. The CDR3 consists of 13 residues. Germline V CDR1 and CDR2: MNHNS, SASEGT. This CDR3 is CASSEAPSYGYTF. As DNA, the CDR3 is TGTGCCAGCAGTGAAGCCCCCAGCTATGGCTACACCTTC.

The genes are TRBV12-5 and TRBJ2-7; TRBD2 matches at 9 bases. Germline CDR1 is LGHNT and CDR2 is FRNRAP. The CDR3 consists of 21 residues. J gave up 4 bases and V 0 bases, and 22 bases lay outside the gene matches. CDR3 DNA: TGTGCTAGTGGTTTGGTACTCCCCAGGGCGGGGGGGCCCTTGACAAATTACGAGCAGTACTTC. Amino acid sequence: CASGLVLPRAGGPLTNYEQYF.

On this clone: Here the CDR3 omits its conserved ending phenylalanine or tryptophan, so a read error is the likely source. The limits of the CDR3 on the DNA are not certain, so only TCRdb's listed CDR3 is given. The rearrangement links TRBV5-6 to TRBJ1-3. The CDR3 spans 15 amino acids, including both terminal residues. Germline V CDR1 and CDR2: SGHDT, YYEEEE. The CDR3 sequence: CASSSPPEAQTREEV.

The chain links TRBV7-8 to TRBJ1-2, with a tentative D call TRBD1 (6 bases). V gave up 5 bases and J gave up 2 bases, with 9 bases separating them. This CDR3 is built from 13 residues. Germline V gene lookup returns CDR1 SGHVS and CDR2 FQNEAQ. CDR3 coding DNA: TGTGCCAGCAGCCCCGACAGGAACTATGGCTACACCTTC. Encoded protein: CASSPDRNYGYTF.

This clone was seen at least ten times. The DNA of the CDR3 is TGTGCCAGCAGCTTGGACCCGGGAACCGGGGAGCTGTTTTTT. Translated, it gives CASSLDPGTGELFF. This chain joins TRBV5-5 and TRBJ2-2; maybe TRBD2 (5 bases). In germline, CDR1 is SGHKS, CDR2 YYEKEE (reference sequence). This CDR3 spans 14 amino acids. V was cut by 0 bases and J by 5 bases, with 8 bases left in between.

This chain connects TRBV19 to TRBJ2-1; TRBD2 matches at 10 bases. The CDR3 sequence is 16 residues long. In germline, CDR1 is LNHDA, CDR2 SQIVND (reference sequence). After removal of 5 bases from V and 3 bases from J, the junction contained 7 bases not matched to a gene. CDR3 protein: CASSAYTSGDYNEQFF. CDR3 sequence (DNA): TGTGCCAGTAGTGCCTATACTAGCGGGGACTACAATGAGCAGTTCTTC.

The chain uses TRBV5-1 and TRBJ1-1; D is perhaps TRBD1 (6 bases). Trimming cost V 0 bases and J 2 bases, with 17 bases left between them. The CDR3 is made up of 17 amino acids. Germline V gene lookup returns CDR1 SGHRS and CDR2 YFSETQ. CDR3 nucleotide sequence: TGCGCCAGCAGCTTGGTCTACGGGGGGCCGCTTAACACTGAAGCTTTCTTT. Translated: CASSLVYGGPLNTEAFF.

The chain uses TRBV7-6 and TRBJ2-1; 12 bases line up with TRBD2. CDR3 length equals 15 residues. Germline CDR1 SGHVS, CDR2 FNYEAQ. The V gene end was trimmed by 5 bases and the J gene end by 4 bases; junction bases not matched to a gene: 3. The CDR3 is CASSTGTSGYNEQFF. As DNA, the CDR3 is TGTGCCAGCAGCACAGGGACTAGCGGGTACAATGAGCAGTTCTTC.

In this sample, this clone turned up a few times. This rearrangement joins TRBV19 to TRBJ1-1; 7 nucleotides agree with TRBD1. V lost 4 bases to trimming and J lost 0 bases; unmatched junction nucleotides: 5. Germline V gene sequence: CDR1 LNHDA, CDR2 SQIVND (reference sequence). There are 15 residues in the CDR3. DNA of the CDR3: TGTGCCAGTAGTAGCACCACAGGGGTGAACACTGAAGCTTTCTTT. It translates to CASSSTTGVNTEAFF. Based on the CDR3 plus reference TRBV19 and TRBJ1-1, the full variable domain is DGGITQSPKYLFRKEGQNVTLSCEQNLNHDAMYWYRQDPGQGLRLIYYSQIVNDFQKGDIAEGYSVSREKKESFPLTVTSAQKNPTAFYLCASSSTTGVNTEAFFGQGTRLTVV.

The rearrangement joins TRBV19 to TRBJ1-5, with D uncertain. This CDR3 contains 15 residues. Germline lookup yields CDR1 LNHDA and CDR2 SQIVND (reference sequence). Between the trimmed V and J ends, which lost 4 bases and 0 bases, there was a span of 10 bases. The CDR3 region is CASSTAAVSNQPQHF. The CDR3 region has the DNA TGTGCCAGTAGTACCGCGGCAGTTAGCAATCAGCCCCAGCATTTT.

This clone has just a few counts. The gene calls are TRBV6-5 and TRBJ1-2, with a weak D call TRBD1 (5 bases). Trimming cost V 6 bases and J 2 bases, with 10 bases left between them. CDR3 length: 13 residues. Germline-derived CDR1 and CDR2 are MNHEY and SVGAGI. Written as DNA, the CDR3 is TGTGCCAGCAGGGGACGGGAGAACTATGGCTACACCTTC. Residues: CASRGRENYGYTF.

The gene calls are TRBV18 and TRBJ2-5; D is undetermined. Germline values: CDR1 KGHSH, CDR2 LQKENI. With 6 bases removed from V and 4 bases from J, the gap between germline ends came to 12 bases. The length of the CDR3 is 13 residues. The DNA for the CDR3 is TGTGCCAGCTCCACGACTCTACGAGAGACCCAGTACTTC. It encodes CASSTTLRETQYF. Variable domain in full (rest from reference TRBV18 and TRBJ2-5): NAGVMQNPRHLVRRRGQEARLRCSPMKGHSHVYWYRQLPEEGLKFMVYLQKENIIDESGMPKERFSAEFPKEGPSILRIQQVVRGDSAAYFCASSTTLRETQYFGPGTRLLVL.

This chain uses TRBV7-9 with TRBJ2-5, with TRBD2 matching 8 bases. Germline V gives CDR1 SEHNR, CDR2 FQNEAQ (reference sequence). The V gene end was trimmed by 5 bases and the J gene end by 3 bases; junction bases not matched to a gene: 8. There are 15 residues in the CDR3. The CDR3 DNA reads as TGTGCCAGCAGCGCACGGGGGGGCTGGGAAGAGACCCAGTACTTC. It is translated as CASSARGGWEETQYF. Combining the CDR3 with reference TRBV7-9 and TRBJ2-5 gives the whole variable domain DTGVSQNPRHKITKRGQNVTFRCDPISEHNRLYWYRQTLGQGPEFLTYFQNEAQLEKSRLLSDRFSAERPKGSFSTLEIQRTEQGDSAMYLCASSARGGWEETQYFGPGTRLLVL.

The rearrangement joins TRBV27 to TRBJ2-2; 8 bases are shared with TRBD1. Trimming cost V 8 bases and J 6 bases; bases outside gene matches: 14. This CDR3 is 16 amino acids long. The germline gives CDR1 MNHEY, CDR2 SMNVEV (reference sequence). The CDR3 nucleotides are TGTGCCAGCGCGGACAGGGTGGTCCTATCGGCCGGGGAGCTGTTTTTT. This codes for CASADRVVLSAGELFF.

The CDR3 DNA reads as TGCGCCAGCAGCTTGGTTGGGGCTAGCAATCAGCCCCAGCATTTT. It translates to CASSLVGASNQPQHF. The chain has TRBV5-1 and TRBJ1-5, with D maybe TRBD1 (5 bases). The CDR3 spans 15 residues. The germline gives CDR1 SGHRS, CDR2 YFSETQ. V was pared by 0 bases and J by 0 bases, with 7 bases between.

DNA of the CDR3: TGTGCCAGTAGTCGAGCCCCGGGACAGGGCTCCTACGAGCAGTACTTC. It yields the protein CASSRAPGQGSYEQYF. J is TRBJ2-7 and V is TRBV19; 9 bases are a match to TRBD1. Germline V gene sequence: CDR1 LNHDA, CDR2 SQIVND (reference sequence). V trimming: 5 bases; J trimming: 0 bases; junction bases outside the gene matches: 8. This CDR3 is 16 amino acids long.

V and J are TRBV3-1 (or the pseudogene TRBV3-2) and TRBJ2-1; 8 nucleotides agree with TRBD1. Germline trimming cut 0 bases from V and 8 bases from J; bases unmatched to any gene: 6. The CDR3 covers 15 residues. In germline, CDR1 is LGHDT, CDR2 YNNKEL (reference sequence). The CDR3 DNA follows: TGTGCCAGCAGCCAAGACAGGGGGCCCGCCCATGAGCAGTTCTTC. Protein product: CASSQDRGPAHEQFF.